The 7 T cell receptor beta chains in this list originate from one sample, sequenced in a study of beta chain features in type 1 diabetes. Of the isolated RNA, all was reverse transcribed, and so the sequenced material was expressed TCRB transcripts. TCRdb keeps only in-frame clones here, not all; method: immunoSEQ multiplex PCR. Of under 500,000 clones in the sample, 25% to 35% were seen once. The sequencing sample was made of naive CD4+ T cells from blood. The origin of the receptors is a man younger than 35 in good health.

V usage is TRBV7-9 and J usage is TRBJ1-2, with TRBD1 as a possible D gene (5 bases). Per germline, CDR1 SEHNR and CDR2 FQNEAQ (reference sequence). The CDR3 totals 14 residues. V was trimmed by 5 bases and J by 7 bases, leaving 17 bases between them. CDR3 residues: CASSEAGGFGGYTF. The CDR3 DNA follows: TGTGCCAGCAGCGAAGCGGGGGGTTTCGGTGGCTACACCTTC.

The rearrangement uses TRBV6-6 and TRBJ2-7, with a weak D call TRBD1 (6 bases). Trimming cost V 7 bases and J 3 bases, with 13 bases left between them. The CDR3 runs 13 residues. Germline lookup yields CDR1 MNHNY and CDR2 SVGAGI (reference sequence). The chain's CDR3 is CASNKGQYYEQYF. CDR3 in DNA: TGTGCCAGCAACAAAGGACAGTACTACGAGCAGTACTTC.

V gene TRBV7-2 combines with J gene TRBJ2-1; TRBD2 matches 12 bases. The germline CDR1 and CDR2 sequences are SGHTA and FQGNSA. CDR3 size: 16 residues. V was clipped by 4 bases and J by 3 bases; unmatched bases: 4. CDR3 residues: CASSSRLAGDYNEQFF. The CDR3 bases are TGTGCCAGCAGCTCCCGACTAGCGGGAGACTACAATGAGCAGTTCTTC.

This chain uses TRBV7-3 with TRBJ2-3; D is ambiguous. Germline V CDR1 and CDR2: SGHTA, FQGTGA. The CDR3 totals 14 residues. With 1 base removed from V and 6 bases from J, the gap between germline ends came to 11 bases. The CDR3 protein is CASSLNHLRDTQYF. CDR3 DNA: TGTGCCAGCAGCTTAAACCACCTCCGGGATACGCAGTATTTT.

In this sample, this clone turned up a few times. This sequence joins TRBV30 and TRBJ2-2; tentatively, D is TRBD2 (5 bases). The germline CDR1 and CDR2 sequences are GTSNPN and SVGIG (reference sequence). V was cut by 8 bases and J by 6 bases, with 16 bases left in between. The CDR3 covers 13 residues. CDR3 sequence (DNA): TGTGCCCGAAGACTAAGCTCCGCCGGGGAGCTGTTTTTT. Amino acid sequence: CARRLSSAGELFF. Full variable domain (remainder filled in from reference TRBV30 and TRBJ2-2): SQTIHQWPATLVQPVGSPLSLECTVEGTSNPNLYWYRQAAGRGLQLLFYSVGIGQISSEVPQNLSASRPQDRQFILSSKKLLLSDSGFYLCARRLSSAGELFFGEGSRLTVL.

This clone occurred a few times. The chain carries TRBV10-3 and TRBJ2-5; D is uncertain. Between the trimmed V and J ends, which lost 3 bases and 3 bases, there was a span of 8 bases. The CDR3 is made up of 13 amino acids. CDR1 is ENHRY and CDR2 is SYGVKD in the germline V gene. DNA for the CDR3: TGTGCCATCAGTGATGTCAGCAAAGAGACCCAGTACTTC. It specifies CAISDVSKETQYF.

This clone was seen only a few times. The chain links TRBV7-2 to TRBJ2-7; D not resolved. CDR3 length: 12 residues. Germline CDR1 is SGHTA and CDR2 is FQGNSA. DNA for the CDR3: TGTGTCATTGGAGCGTCTCCCTACGAGCAGTACTTC. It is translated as CVIGASPYEQYF.